This entry is about one TCR beta chain. TCRdb keeps only in-frame clones here, not all; method: immunoSEQ multiplex PCR. The sample lists some 46,000 clones, roughly 90% occurring once. Time point: after dendritic cell vaccination, including at tumor progression/relapse. None of the glioblastoma patients had an isocitrate dehydrogenase mutation. The record originates from a study of glioma-infiltrating T cells after dendritic cell vaccination. Overall study: Autologous tumor lysate was loaded overnight onto monocyte-derived dendritic cells grown about seven days with IL-4 and GM-CSF.

The CDR3 length is 14 residues. The germline V gene encodes CDR1 MNHEY and CDR2 SMNVEV (reference sequence). The sample consisted of blood, taken after dendritic cell vaccination. The genes are TRBV27 and TRBJ2-5, with D maybe TRBD1 (6 bases). The better agreement between TRBJ2-7 and the DNA end casts doubt on the J call. This sequence originates from a human donor with glioblastoma. The CDR3 spells CASSPATGTHEQYF. DNA for the CDR3: TGTGCCAGCAGTCCAGCAACAGGGACCCACGAGCAGTACTTC.